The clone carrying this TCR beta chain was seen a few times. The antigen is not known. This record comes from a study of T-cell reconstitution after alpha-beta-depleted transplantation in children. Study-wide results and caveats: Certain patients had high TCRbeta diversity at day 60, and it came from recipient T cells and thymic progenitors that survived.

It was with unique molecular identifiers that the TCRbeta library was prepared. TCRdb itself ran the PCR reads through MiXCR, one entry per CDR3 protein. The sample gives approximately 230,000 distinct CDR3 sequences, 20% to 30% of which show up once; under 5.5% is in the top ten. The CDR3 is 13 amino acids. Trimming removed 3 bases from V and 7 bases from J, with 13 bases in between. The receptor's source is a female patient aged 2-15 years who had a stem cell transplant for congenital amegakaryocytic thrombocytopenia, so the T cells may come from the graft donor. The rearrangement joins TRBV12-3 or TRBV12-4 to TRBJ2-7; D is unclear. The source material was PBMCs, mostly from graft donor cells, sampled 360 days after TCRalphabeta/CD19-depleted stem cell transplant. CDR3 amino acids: CASSLDSVGEQYF. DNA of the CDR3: TGTGCCAGCAGTTTGGATAGTGTTGGAGAGCAGTACTTC.